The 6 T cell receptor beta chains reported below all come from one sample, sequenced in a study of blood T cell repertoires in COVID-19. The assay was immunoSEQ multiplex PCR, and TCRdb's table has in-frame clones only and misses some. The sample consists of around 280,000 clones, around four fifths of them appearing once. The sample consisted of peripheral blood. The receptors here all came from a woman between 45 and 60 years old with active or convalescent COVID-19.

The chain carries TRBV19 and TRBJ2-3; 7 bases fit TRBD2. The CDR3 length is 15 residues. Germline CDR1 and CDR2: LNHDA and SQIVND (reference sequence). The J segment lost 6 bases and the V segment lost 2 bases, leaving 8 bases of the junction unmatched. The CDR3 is CASSIRGGRADTQYF. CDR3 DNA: TGTGCCAGTAGTATACGTGGCGGGAGAGCCGATACGCAGTATTTT.

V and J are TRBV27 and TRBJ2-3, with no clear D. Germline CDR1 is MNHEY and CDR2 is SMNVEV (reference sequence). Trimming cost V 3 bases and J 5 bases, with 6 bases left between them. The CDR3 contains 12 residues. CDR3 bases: TGTGCCAGCAGTTTTCCCGGAGATACGCAGTATTTT. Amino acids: CASSFPGDTQYF.

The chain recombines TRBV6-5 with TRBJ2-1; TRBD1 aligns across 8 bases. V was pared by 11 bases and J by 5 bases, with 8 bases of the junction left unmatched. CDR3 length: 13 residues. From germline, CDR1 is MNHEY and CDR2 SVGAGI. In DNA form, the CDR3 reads TGTGCCGGATCGGGACAGGTTAACAATGAGCAGTTCTTC. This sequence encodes CAGSGQVNNEQFF.

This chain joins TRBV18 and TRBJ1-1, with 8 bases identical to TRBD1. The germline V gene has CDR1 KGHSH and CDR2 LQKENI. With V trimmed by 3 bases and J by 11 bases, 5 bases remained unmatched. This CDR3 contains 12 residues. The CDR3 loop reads CASSPRTGFAFF. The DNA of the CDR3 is TGTGCCAGCTCACCCCGGACAGGGTTTGCTTTCTTT.

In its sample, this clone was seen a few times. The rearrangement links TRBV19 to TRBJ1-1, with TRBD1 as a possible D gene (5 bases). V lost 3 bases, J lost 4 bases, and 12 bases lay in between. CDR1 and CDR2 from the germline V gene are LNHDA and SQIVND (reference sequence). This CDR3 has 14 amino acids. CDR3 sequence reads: CASSIQGVATEAFF. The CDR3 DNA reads TGTGCCAGTAGTATTCAAGGGGTCGCCACTGAAGCTTTCTTT.

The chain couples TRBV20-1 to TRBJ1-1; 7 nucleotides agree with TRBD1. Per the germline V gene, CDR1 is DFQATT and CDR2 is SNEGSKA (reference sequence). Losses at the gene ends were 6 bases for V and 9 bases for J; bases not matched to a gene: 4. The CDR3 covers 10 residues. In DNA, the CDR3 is TGCAGTGCCCAGGGGGACAAAGCTTTCTTT. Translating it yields CSAQGDKAFF.